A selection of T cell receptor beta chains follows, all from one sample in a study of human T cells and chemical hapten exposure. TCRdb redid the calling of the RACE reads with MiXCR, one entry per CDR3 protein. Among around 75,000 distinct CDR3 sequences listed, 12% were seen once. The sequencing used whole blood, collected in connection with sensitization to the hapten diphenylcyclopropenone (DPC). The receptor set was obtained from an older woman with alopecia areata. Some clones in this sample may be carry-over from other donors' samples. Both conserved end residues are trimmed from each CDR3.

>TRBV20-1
SARAHSGNTIY
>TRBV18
ASSPSGGDTQY
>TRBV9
ASSPRGVSDTGELF
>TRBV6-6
ASRDLTGGGEKLF
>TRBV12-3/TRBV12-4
ASRTGLHSPLH
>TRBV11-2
ASSLGQGRSPLH
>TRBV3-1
ASSRRFKNSGANVLT
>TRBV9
ASSVGGQPINEQF
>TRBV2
ASSAALINQPQH
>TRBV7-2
ASSSLASGEGKTQY
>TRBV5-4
ASSLWGAEGDTQY
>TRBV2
ASSDRRPTNEKLF
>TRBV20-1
SAWGLPLNEQF
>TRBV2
ASSEVSPGLAANTGELF
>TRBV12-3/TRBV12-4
ASSTNSRGLTQY
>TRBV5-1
ASSLGQGAEAF
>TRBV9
ASSVDGDSYQPQH
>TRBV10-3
AISDSADTQY
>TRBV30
AWTAGSGDIQY
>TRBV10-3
AISRGTGDNQPQH
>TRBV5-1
ASSLGGLAGGGETQY
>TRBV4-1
ASSQEGANSGANVLT
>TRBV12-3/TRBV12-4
ASSSSTAGDTEAF
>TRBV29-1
SVEAGGVEQF
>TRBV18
ASSPPAVAGNEQF
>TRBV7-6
ASSSPLAGGPSTDTQY
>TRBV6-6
ASSYWGLLKSPLH
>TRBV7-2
ASSSGLAGEETQY
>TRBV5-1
ASSLATGNPYNEQF
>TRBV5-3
ARSLVKWYAEKNYGYT
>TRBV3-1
ASSQDGRTAF
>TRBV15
ATSRGTAQYEQY
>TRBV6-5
ASRDVPGQNYGYT
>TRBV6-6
ASSYSTGGDEQY
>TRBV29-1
SVAGEQASDSNQPQH
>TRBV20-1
SANRELGETQY
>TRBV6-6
ASSYPSDGTEAF
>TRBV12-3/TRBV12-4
ASRGTGGWLTGELF